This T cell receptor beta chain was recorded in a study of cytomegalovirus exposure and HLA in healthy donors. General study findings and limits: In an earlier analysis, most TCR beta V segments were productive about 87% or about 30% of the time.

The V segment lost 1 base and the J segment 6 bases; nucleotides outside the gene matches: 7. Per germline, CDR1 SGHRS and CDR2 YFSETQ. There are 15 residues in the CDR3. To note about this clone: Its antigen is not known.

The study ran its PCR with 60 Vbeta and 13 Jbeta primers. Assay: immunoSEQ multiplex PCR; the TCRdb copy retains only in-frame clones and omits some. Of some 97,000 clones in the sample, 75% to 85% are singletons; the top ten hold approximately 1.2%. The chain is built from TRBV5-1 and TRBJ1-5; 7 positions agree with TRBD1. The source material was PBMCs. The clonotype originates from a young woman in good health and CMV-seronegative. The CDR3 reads CASSLREGAGQPQHF. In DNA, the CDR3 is TGCGCCAGCAGCTTGAGAGAGGGGGCAGGTCAGCCCCAGCATTTT. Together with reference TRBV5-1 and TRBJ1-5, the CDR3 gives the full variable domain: KAGVTQTPRYLIKTRGQQVTLSCSPISGHRSVSWYQQTPGQGLQFLFEYFSETQRNKGNFPGRFSGRQFSNSRSEMNVSTLELGDSALYLCASSLREGAGQPQHFGDGTRLSIL.